Each of the 5 T cell receptor beta chains below was sequenced from the same sample in a study of cytomegalovirus exposure and HLA in healthy donors (dated 2017 in TCRdb). Library preparation was by the immunoSEQ multiplex PCR assay. A mixture of 60 forward primers for TCR Vbeta segments and 13 reverse primers for TCR Jbeta segments was used in the multiplex PCR. TCRdb stores this immuneACCESS table with in-frame sequences only. Part of the clones is absent; in the studies checked, under half of the shortfall reflects unresolved V genes, and no reason is known for the rest. Recorded for this sample are roughly 84,000 clones; 63% of them occurred a single time. The top ten clonotypes cover 15% of the sample. Material for sequencing was PBMCs. Receptors were obtained from a middle-aged woman in good health and CMV-seropositive.

The chain links TRBV6-5 to TRBJ1-1, with unresolved D. Trimming left V 4 bases short and J 5 bases short, with 5 bases between. Germline V gene sequence: CDR1 MNHEY, CDR2 SVGAGI. The CDR3 length is 11 residues. CDR3 loop: CASSSGTEAFF. The CDR3 DNA reads as TGTGCCAGCAGTTCGGGGACTGAAGCTTTCTTT.

The chain couples TRBV10-3 to TRBJ1-5, with D uncertain. Between the trimmed V and J ends, which lost 1 base and 1 base, there was a span of 11 bases. The CDR3 has 16 residues. Germline loops: CDR1 ENHRY, CDR2 SYGVKD. CDR3 nucleotide sequence: TGTGCCATCAGTGAGTTCAATCCCCAAAGCAATCAGCCCCAGCATTTT. This encodes CAISEFNPQSNQPQHF.

The rearrangement links TRBV28 to TRBJ2-7; D gene uncertain. Between the trimmed V and J ends, which lost 2 bases and 0 bases, there was a span of 5 bases. Germline CDR1 reads MDHEN; CDR2 reads SYDVKM. The CDR3 is 13 residues long. The CDR3 reads CASSLGGSYEQYF. In nucleotides, the CDR3 is TGTGCCAGCAGTTTAGGCGGCTCCTACGAGCAGTACTTC.

This rearrangement joins TRBV9 to TRBJ2-3, with TRBD1 matching 7 bases. Trimming took 2 bases from V and 3 from J; bases not matched to a gene: 12. Germline V lookup: CDR1 SGDLS, CDR2 YYNGEE. This CDR3 has 17 residues. Here the CDR3 DNA reads TGTGCCAGCAGCGTGGGGCGTGTTTCCAGGGGGACAGATACGCAGTATTTT. This translates into CASSVGRVSRGTDTQYF.

The chain has TRBV5-6 and TRBJ1-4; no definite D call. The CDR3 is 14 residues long. Per the germline V gene, CDR1 is SGHDT and CDR2 is YYEEEE. V lost 4 bases and J lost 0, with 7 bases in between. The CDR3 sequence: CASSQHPTNEKLFF. Here the CDR3 DNA reads TGTGCCAGCAGCCAACACCCAACTAATGAAAAACTGTTTTTT. Variable domain in full (rest from reference TRBV5-6 and TRBJ1-4): DAGVTQSPTHLIKTRGQQVTLRCSPKSGHDTVSWYQQALGQGPQFIFQYYEEEERQRGNFPDRFSGHQFPNYSSELNVNALLLGDSALYLCASSQHPTNEKLFFGSGTQLSVL.